This T cell receptor beta chain was identified during a study of siplizumab effects on memory and regulatory T cells. Profiled with immunoSEQ multiplex PCR; TCRdb holds only in-frame clones, not every one. The sample yields 94,000 or so clones, roughly 97% seen once. Of note for this clone: Its antigen is unidentified. Other DNA sequences in the sample encode the same CDR3.

The CDR3 contains 11 residues. CDR1 DFQATT and CDR2 SNEGSKA come from the germline V gene (reference sequence). V dropped 5 bases and J dropped 1 base, with 4 bases sitting between them. General study points: Naive T cells apparently outstripped memory cells in diversity and seemed major alloresponse contributors. Reactions containing siplizumab showed mappable alloreactive CD4+ clones averaging approximately 75% Treg-derived, versus around 26% in controls.

The source of this sequence is a human donor in good health. The chain is built from TRBV20-1 and TRBJ2-3; D gene uncertain. Source material: naive CD4+ T cells sorted from blood. CDR3 in amino acids: CSAHRTDTQYF. CDR3 coding DNA: TGCAGTGCTCATCGCACAGATACGCAGTATTTT.